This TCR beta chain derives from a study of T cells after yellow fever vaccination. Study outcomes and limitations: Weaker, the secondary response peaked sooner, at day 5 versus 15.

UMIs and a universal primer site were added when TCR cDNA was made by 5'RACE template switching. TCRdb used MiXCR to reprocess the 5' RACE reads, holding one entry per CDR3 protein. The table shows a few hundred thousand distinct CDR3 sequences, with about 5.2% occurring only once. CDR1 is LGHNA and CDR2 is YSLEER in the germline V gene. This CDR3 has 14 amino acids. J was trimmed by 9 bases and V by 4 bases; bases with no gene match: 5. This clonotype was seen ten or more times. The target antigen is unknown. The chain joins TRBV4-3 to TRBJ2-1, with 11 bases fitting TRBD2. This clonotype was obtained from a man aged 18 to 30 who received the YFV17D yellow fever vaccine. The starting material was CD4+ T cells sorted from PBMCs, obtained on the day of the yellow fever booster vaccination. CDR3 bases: TGCGCCAGCAGCCTAGCGGGGGGGCCGGGTGAGCAGTTCTTC. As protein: CASSLAGGPGEQFF.